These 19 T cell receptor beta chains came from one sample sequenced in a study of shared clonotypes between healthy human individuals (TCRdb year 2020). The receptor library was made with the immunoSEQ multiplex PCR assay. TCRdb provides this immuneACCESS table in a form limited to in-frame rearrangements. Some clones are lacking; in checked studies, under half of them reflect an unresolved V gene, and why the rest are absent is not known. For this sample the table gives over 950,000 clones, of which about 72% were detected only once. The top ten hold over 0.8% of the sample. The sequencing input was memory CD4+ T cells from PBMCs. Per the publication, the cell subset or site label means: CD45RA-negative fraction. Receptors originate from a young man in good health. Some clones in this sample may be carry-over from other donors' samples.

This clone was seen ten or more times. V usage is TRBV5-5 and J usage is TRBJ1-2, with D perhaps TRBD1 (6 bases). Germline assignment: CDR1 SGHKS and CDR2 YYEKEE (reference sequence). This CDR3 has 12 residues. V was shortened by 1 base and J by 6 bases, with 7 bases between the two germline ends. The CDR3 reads CASSLNRDGYTF. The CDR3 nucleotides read TGTGCCAGCAGCTTGAACAGGGATGGCTACACCTTC.

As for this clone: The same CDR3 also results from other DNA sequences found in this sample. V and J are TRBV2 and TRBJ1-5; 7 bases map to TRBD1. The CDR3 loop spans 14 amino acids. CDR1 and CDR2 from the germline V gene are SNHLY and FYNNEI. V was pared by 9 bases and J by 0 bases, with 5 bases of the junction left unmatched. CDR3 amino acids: CASSGGVSNQPQHF. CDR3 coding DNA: TGTGCCAGTTCAGGGGGAGTTAGCAATCAGCCCCAGCATTTT.

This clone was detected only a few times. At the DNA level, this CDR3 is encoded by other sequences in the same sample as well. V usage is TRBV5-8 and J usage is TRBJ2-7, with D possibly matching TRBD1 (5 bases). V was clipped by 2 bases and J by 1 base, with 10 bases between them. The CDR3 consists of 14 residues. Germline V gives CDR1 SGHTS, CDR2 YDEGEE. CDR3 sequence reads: CASSFRTGSYEQYF. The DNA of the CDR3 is TGTGCCAGCAGCTTTAGAACAGGATCCTACGAGCAGTACTTC. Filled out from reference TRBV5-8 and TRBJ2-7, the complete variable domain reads EAGVTQSPTHLIKTRGQQATLRCSPISGHTSVYWYQQALGLGLQFLLWYDEGEERNRGNFPPRFSGRQFPNYSSELNVNALELEDSALYLCASSFRTGSYEQYFGPGTRLTVT.

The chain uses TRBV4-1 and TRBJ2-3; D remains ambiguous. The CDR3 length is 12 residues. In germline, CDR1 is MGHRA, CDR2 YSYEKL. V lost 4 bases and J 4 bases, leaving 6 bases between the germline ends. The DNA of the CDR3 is TGCGCCAGCAGCCTACGGGCAGATACGCAGTATTTT. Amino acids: CASSLRADTQYF.

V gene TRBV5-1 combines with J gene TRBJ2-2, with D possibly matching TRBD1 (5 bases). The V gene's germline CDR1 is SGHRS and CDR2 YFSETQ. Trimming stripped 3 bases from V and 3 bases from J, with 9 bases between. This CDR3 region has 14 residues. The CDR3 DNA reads TGCGCCAGCAGCTGGGGCGAGTACACCGGGGAGCTGTTTTTT. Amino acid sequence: CASSWGEYTGELFF. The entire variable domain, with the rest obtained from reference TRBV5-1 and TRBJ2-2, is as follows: KAGVTQTPRYLIKTRGQQVTLSCSPISGHRSVSWYQQTPGQGLQFLFEYFSETQRNKGNFPGRFSGRQFSNSRSEMNVSTLELGDSALYLCASSWGEYTGELFFGEGSRLTVL.

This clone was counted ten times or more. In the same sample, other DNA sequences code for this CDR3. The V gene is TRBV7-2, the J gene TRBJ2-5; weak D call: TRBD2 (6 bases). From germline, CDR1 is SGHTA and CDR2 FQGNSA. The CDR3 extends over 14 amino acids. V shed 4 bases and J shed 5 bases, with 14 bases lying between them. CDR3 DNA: TGTGCCAGCAGCTCGAACCGGGGGAAGGAGACCCAGTACTTC. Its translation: CASSSNRGKETQYF.

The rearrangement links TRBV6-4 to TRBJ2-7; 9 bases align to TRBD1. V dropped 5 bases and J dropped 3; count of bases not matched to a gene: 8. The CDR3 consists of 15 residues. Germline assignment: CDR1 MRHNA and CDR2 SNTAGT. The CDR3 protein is CASSLEGGQGYEQYF. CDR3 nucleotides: TGTGCCAGCAGTCTAGAGGGGGGACAGGGCTACGAGCAGTACTTC.

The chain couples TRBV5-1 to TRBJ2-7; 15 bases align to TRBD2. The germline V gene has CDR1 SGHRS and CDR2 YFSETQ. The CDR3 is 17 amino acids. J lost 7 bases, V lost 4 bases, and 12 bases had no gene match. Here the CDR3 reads CASSPRRGTSGGREQYF. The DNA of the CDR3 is TGCGCCAGCAGCCCCCGCCGCGGGACTAGCGGGGGGCGGGAGCAGTACTTC.

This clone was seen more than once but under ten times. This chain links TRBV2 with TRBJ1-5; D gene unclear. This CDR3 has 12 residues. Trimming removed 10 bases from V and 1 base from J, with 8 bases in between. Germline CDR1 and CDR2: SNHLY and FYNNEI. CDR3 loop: CATAGSNQPQHF. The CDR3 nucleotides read TGTGCCACCGCCGGCAGCAATCAGCCCCAGCATTTT.

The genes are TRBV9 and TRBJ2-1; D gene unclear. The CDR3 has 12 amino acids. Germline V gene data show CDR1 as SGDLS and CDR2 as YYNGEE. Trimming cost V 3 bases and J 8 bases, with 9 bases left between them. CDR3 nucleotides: TGTGCCAGCAGCGCCTCTTGGGATGAGCAGTTCTTC. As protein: CASSASWDEQFF.

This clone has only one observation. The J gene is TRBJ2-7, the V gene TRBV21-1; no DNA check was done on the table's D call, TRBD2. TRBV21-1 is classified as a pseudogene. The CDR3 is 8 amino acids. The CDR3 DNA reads TGTGCCAGCGGCCGACTGGGCTTC. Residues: CASGRLGF.

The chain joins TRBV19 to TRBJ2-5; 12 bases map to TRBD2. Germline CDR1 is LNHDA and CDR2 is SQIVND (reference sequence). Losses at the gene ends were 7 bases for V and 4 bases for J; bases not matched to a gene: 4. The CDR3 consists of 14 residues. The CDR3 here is CASTATSGGETQYF. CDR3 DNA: TGTGCCAGTACCGCGACTAGCGGGGGAGAGACCCAGTACTTC. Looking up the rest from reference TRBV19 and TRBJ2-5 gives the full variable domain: DGGITQSPKYLFRKEGQNVTLSCEQNLNHDAMYWYRQDPGQGLRLIYYSQIVNDFQKGDIAEGYSVSREKKESFPLTVTSAQKNPTAFYLCASTATSGGETQYFGPGTRLLVL.

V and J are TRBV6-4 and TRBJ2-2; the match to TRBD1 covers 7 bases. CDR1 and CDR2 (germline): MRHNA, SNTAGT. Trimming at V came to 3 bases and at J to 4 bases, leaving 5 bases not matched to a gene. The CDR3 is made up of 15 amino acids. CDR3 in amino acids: CASSDEGGITGELFF. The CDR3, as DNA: TGTGCCAGCAGTGATGAAGGGGGCATCACCGGGGAGCTGTTTTTT.

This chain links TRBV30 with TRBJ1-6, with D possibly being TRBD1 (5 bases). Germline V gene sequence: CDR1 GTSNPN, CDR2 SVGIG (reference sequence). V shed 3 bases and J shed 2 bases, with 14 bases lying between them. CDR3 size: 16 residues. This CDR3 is CAWRPGGATYNSPLHF. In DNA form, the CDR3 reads TGTGCCTGGAGGCCCGGCGGGGCCACCTATAATTCACCCCTCCACTTT.

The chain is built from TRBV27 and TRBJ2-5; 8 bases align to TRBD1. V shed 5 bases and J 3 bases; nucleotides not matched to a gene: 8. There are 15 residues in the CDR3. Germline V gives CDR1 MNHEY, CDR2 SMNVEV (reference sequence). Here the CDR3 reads CASSPRTGMEETQYF. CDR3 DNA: TGTGCCAGCAGTCCCCGGACAGGGATGGAAGAGACCCAGTACTTC.

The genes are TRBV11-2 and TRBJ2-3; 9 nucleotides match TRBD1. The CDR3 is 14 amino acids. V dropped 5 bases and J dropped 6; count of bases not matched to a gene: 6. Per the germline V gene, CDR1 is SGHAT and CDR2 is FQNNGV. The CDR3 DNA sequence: TGTGCCAGCAGCCCTGGGACAGGGACTGATACGCAGTATTTT. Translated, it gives CASSPGTGTDTQYF.

CDR3: CASSSTTSSGSSSYEQYF. DNA for the CDR3: TGTGCCAGCAGTTCAACCACCTCCTCAGGGTCTAGCTCCTACGAGCAGTACTTC. This rearrangement joins TRBV27 to TRBJ2-7; tentative D call: TRBD1 (5 bases). The length of the CDR3 is 18 residues. From germline, CDR1 is MNHEY and CDR2 SMNVEV (reference sequence). Trimming cost V 4 bases and J 0 bases, with 22 bases left between them.

This chain's CDR3 is CASSNVGNTIYF. The DNA for the CDR3 is TGTGCCAGCAGCAACGTTGGAAACACCATATATTTT. The J gene is TRBJ1-3, the V gene TRBV5-6; D unresolved. The CDR3 has 12 amino acids. From germline, CDR1 is SGHDT and CDR2 YYEEEE. The V and J ends lost 4 bases and 3 bases respectively, with 5 bases between them.

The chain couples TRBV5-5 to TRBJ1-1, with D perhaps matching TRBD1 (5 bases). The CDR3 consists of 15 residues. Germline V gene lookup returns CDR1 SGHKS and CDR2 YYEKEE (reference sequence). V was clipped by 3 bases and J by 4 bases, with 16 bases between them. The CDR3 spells CASSSRLGQGTEAFF. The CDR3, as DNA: TGTGCCAGCAGCTCTCGGTTGGGGCAAGGCACTGAAGCTTTCTTT.